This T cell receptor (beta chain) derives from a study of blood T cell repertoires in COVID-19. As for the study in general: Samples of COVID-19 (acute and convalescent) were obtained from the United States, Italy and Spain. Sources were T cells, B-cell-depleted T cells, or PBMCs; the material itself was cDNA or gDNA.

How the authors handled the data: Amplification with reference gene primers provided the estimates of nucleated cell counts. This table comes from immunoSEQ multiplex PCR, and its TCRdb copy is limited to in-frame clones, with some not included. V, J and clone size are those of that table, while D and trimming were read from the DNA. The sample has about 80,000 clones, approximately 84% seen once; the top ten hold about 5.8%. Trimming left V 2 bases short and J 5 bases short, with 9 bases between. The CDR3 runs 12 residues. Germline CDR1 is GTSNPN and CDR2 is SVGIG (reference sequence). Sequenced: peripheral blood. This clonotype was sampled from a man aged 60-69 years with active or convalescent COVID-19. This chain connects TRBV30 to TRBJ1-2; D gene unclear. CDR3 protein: CAWSPGKYGYTF. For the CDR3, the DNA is TGTGCCTGGAGTCCCGGGAAGTATGGCTACACCTTC. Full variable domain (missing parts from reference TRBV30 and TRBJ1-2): SQTIHQWPATLVQPVGSPLSLECTVEGTSNPNLYWYRQAAGRGLQLLFYSVGIGQISSEVPQNLSASRPQDRQFILSSKKLLLSDSGFYLCAWSPGKYGYTFGSGTRLTVV.